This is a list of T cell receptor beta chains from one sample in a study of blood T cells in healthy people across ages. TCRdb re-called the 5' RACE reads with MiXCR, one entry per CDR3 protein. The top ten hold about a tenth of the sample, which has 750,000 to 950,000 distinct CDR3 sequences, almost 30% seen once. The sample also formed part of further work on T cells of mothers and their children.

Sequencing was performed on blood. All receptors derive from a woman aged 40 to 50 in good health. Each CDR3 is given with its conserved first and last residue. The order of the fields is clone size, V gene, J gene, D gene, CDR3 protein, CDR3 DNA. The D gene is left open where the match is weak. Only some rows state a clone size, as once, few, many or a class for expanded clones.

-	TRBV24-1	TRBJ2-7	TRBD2	CATSEIAGGSYNEQYF	TGTGCCACCAGTGAGATAGCGGGGGGCTCCTACAATGAGCAGTACTTC
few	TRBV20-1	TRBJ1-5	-	CSARAGVSNQPQHF	TGCAGTGCTAGGGCAGGGGTTAGCAATCAGCCCCAGCATTTT
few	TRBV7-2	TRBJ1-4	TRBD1	CASSPHRGGNEKLFF	TGTGCCAGCAGCCCTCACAGGGGGGGGAACGAAAAACTGTTTTTT
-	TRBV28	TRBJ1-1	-	CASSLPGFGNTEAFF	TGTGCCAGCAGTTTACCAGGGTTTGGGAACACTGAAGCTTTCTTT
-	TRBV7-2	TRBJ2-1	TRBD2	CASSPEGLAGGYNEQFF	TGTGCCAGCAGCCCCGAGGGACTAGCGGGGGGATACAATGAGCAGTTCTTC
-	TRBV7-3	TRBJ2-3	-	CASSLVRGRKDTQYF	TGTGCCAGCAGCTTAGTCCGTGGGCGAAAAGATACGCAGTATTTT
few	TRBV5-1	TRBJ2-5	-	CASSSAPGRQETQYF	TGCGCCAGCAGCTCGGCACCGGGTAGGCAAGAGACCCAGTACTTC
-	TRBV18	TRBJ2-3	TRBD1	CASSPRDRGSRTDTQYF	TGTGCCAGCTCACCACGGGACAGGGGAAGCCGCACAGATACGCAGTATTTT
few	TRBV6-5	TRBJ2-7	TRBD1	CASSGLDRFEQYF	TGTGCCAGCAGTGGCCTGGACAGGTTCGAGCAGTACTTC
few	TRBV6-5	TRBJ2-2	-	CATYTGKGGTGELFF	TGTGCCACCTACACAGGGAAAGGTGGCACCGGGGAGCTGTTTTTT
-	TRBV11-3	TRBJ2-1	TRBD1	CASSRDRESYNEQFF	TGTGCCAGCAGCCGAGACAGGGAGTCCTACAATGAGCAGTTCTTC
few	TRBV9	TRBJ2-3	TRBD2	CASSPRTMTSGGDTQYF	TGTGCCAGCAGCCCCCGAACAATGACTAGCGGGGGAGATACGCAGTATTTT
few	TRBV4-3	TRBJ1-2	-	CASSQDGAEREYGYTF	TGCGCCAGCAGCCAAGATGGGGCGGAGAGGGAGTATGGCTACACCTTC
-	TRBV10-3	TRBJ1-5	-	CASSPGEAPLLEMGSNQPQHF	TGTGCCTCCTCCCCGGGAGAGGCGCCCCTTTTGGAGATGGGTTCGAATCAGCCCCAGCATTTT
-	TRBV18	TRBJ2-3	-	CASSPTLGGWQRARGQYF	TGTGCCAGCTCACCCACCCTAGGAGGATGGCAGCGCGCCCGGGGGCAGTATTTT
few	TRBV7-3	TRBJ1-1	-	CASGTLNTGAFF	TGTGCCAGCGGGACGTTGAACACTGGAGCTTTCTTT
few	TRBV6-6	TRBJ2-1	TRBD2	CASSYSRTSGGFNEQFF	TGTGCCAGCAGTTACTCGCGGACTAGCGGGGGGTTCAATGAGCAGTTCTTC
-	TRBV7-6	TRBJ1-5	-	CASSLGSPTRGSNEPQHF	TGTGCCAGCAGCTTAGGTTCGCCTACACGAGGGTCGAACGAGCCCCAGCATTTT
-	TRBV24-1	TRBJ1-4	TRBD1	CATSDSGTGAEKLFF	TGTGCCACCAGTGACTCCGGGACAGGGGCTGAAAAACTGTTTTTT
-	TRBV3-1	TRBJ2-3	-	CASSQELRADTQYF	TGTGCCAGCAGCCAAGAACTAAGGGCAGATACGCAGTATTTT
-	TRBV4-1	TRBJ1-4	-	CASSQDLTVTNEKLFF	TGCGCCAGCAGCCAAGATCTAACGGTAACTAATGAAAAACTGTTTTTT
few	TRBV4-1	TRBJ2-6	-	CASSQVGLVGANVLTF	TGCGCCAGCAGCCAAGTAGGGTTAGTTGGGGCCAACGTCCTGACTTTC
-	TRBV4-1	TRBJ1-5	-	CASSQERTRVNQPQHF	TGCGCCAGCAGCCAAGAGAGGACCCGAGTCAATCAGCCCCAGCATTTT
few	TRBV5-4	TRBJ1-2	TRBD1	CASSPPLDRAKYTF	TGTGCCAGCAGCCCGCCCCTTGACAGGGCTAAATACACCTTC
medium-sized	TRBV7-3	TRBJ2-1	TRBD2	CASSLTTTSGSYNEQFF	TGTGCCAGCAGCTTAACGACGACTAGCGGGTCCTACAATGAGCAGTTCTTC
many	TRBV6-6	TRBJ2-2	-	CASSRQANTGELFF	TGTGCCAGCAGCCGACAGGCCAACACCGGGGAGCTGTTTTTT
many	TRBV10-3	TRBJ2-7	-	CAIALTDSLYEQYF	TGTGCCATAGCCCTCACAGATTCTCTCTACGAGCAGTACTTC
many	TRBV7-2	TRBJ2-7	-	CASSLDIGTYEQYF	TGTGCCAGCAGCTTAGACATAGGCACCTACGAGCAGTACTTC
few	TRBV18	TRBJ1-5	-	CASSEQAHNQPQHF	TGTGCCAGCTCGGAGCAGGCCCACAATCAGCCCCAGCATTTT
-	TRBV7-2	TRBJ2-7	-	CASSFEPGQYNEQYF	TGTGCCAGCAGCTTTGAGCCGGGCCAATACAATGAGCAGTACTTC
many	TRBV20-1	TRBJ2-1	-	CSARDLGGSSYNEQFF	TGCAGTGCTAGAGACCTAGGGGGGAGCTCCTACAATGAGCAGTTCTTC
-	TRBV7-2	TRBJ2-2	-	CASSLSRLGELFF	TGTGCCAGCAGCTTATCTCGCCTCGGGGAGCTGTTTTTT
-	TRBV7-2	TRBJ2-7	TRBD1	CASSSGTGEYF	TGTGCCAGCAGCTCCGGGACAGGGGAGTACTTC
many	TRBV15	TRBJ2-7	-	CATSRGYYEQYF	TGTGCCACCAGCAGAGGATACTACGAGCAGTACTTC
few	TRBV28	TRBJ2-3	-	CASRPSGGPTGTQYF	TGTGCCAGCAGACCCTCAGGGGGGCCGACGGGTACGCAGTATTTT
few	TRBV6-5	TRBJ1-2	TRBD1	CASRPDRERGYTF	TGTGCCAGCAGACCCGACAGGGAACGTGGCTACACCTTC
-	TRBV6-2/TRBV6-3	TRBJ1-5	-	CASRLSGRSSNQPQHF	TGTGCCAGCAGACTGAGTGGCAGGTCCAGCAATCAGCCCCAGCATTTT
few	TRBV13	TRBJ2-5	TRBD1	CASSVRQGAQETQYF	TGTGCCAGCAGCGTGAGACAGGGCGCGCAAGAGACCCAGTACTTC
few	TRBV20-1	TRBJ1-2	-	CSARDPGDRYGYTF	TGCAGTGCTAGAGATCCGGGGGATCGCTATGGCTACACCTTC
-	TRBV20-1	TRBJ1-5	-	CSARVATLGPQHF	TGCAGTGCTAGAGTCGCGACTCTCGGGCCCCAGCATTTT
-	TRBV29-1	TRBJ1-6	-	CSCREDMGSPLHF	TGCAGCTGTCGTGAGGACATGGGGTCACCCCTCCACTTT
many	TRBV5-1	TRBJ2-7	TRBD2	CASSLGGLAEKYEQYF	TGCGCCAGCAGCTTGGGGGGACTAGCGGAGAAATACGAGCAGTACTTC
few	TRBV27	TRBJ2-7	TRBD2	CASSPTRRGWGEQYF	TGTGCCAGCAGTCCTACCAGGCGGGGGTGGGGAGAGCAGTACTTC
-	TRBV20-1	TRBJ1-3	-	CSAIPSRALSGNTIYF	TGCAGTGCTATCCCAAGCAGGGCCCTCTCTGGAAACACCATATATTTT
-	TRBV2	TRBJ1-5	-	CASSANGVNQPQHF	TGTGCCAGCAGTGCCAACGGGGTGAATCAGCCCCAGCATTTT
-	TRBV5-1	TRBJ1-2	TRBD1	CASGLDRANYGYTF	TGCGCCAGCGGCTTGGACAGGGCGAACTATGGCTACACCTTC
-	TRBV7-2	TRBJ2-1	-	CASSLGSSPYNEQFF	TGTGCCAGCAGCTTAGGAAGTAGTCCCTACAATGAGCAGTTCTTC
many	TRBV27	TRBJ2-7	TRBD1	CASSLSGQGIYEQYF	TGTGCCAGCAGTTTATCGGGACAGGGTATATACGAGCAGTACTTC
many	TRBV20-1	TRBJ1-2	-	CSARGRDNYGYTF	TGCAGTGCTAGGGGTCGGGACAACTATGGCTACACCTTC
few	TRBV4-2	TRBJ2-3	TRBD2	CASSQDDLGTSGELTDTQYF	TGTGCCAGCAGCCAAGATGACCTAGGGACTAGCGGGGAGCTCACAGATACGCAGTATTTT
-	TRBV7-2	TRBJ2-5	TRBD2	CASSWIAGAQETQYF	TGTGCCAGCAGCTGGATAGCGGGAGCCCAAGAGACCCAGTACTTC